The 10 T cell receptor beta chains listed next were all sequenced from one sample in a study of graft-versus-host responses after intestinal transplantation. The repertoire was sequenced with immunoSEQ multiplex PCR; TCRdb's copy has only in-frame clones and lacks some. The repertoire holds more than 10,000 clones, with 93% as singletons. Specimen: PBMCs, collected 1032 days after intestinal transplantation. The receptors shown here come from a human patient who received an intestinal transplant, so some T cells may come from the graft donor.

This CDR3 is CASTVGTEAFF. Written as DNA, the CDR3 is TGTGCCAGCACGGTGGGCACTGAAGCTTTCTTT. The chain employs TRBV7-8 and TRBJ1-1; unclear D gene. V lost 7 bases to trimming and J lost 4 bases, with 7 bases between them. Germline CDR1 SGHVS, CDR2 FQNEAQ. The CDR3 runs 11 residues.

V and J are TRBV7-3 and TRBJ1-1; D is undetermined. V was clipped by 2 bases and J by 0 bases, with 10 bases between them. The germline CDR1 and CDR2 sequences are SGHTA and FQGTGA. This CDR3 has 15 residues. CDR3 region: CASSLGDHVNTEAFF. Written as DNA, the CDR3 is TGTGCCAGCAGCTTAGGGGATCACGTGAACACTGAAGCTTTCTTT.

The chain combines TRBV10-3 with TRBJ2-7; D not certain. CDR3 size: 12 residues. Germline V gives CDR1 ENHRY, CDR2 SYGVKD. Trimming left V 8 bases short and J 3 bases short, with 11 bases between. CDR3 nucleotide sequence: TGTGCCATCTACACCCAGGTCTACGAGCAGTACTTC. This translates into CAIYTQVYEQYF.

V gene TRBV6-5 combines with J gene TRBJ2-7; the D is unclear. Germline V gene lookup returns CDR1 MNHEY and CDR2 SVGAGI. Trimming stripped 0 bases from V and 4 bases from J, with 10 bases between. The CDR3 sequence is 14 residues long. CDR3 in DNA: TGTGCCAGCAGTTACTCGAGTGGAGCTTACGAGCAGTACTTC. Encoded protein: CASSYSSGAYEQYF.

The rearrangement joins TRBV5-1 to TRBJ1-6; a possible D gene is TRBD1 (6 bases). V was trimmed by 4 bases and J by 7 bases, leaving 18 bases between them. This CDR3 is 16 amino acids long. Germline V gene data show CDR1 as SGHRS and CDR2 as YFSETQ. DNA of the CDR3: TGCGCCAGCAGCCGCAACCCAGGGGAAGGCAATTCACCCCTCCACTTT. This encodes CASSRNPGEGNSPLHF.

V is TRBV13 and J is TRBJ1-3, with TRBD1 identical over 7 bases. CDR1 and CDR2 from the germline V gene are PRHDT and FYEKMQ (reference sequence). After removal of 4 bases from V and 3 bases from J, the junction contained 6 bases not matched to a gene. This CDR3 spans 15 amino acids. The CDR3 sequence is CASSSLQGFGNTIYF. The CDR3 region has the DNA TGTGCCAGCAGCTCACTACAGGGGTTTGGAAACACCATATATTTT. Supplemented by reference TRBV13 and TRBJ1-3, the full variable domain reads AAGVIQSPRHLIKEKRETATLKCYPIPRHDTVYWYQQGPGQDPQFLISFYEKMQSDKGSIPDRFSAQQFSDYHSELNMSSLELGDSALYFCASSSLQGFGNTIYFGEGSWLTVV.

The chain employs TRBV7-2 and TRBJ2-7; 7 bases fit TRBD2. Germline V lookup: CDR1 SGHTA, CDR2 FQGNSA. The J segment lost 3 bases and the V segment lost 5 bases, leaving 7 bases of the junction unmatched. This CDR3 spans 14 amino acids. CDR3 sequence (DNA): TGTGCCAGCAGCCCGCAAGCGGGGATCTACGAGCAGTACTTC. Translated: CASSPQAGIYEQYF.

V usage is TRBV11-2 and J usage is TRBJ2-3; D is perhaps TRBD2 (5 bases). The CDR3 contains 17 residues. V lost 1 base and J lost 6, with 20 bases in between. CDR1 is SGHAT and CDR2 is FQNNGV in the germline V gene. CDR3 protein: CASSLAFPGTGSDTQYF. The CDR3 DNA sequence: TGTGCCAGCAGCTTAGCCTTCCCTGGCACGGGGTCCGATACGCAGTATTTT.

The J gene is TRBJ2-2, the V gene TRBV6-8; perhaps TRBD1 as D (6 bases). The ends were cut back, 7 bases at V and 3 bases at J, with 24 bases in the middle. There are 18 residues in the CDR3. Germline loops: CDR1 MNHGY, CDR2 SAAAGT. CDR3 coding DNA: TGTGCCAGCATTAAGGGCAACCGGGACACAGGCTACACCGGGGAGCTGTTTTTT. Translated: CASIKGNRDTGYTGELFF.

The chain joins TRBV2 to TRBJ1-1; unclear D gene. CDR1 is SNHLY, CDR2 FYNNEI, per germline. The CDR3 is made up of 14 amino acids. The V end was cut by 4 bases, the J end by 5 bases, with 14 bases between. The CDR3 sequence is CASSVVTTGTEAFF. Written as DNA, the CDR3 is TGTGCCAGCAGTGTTGTTACGACGGGGACTGAAGCTTTCTTT.